This T cell receptor beta chain was recovered during a study of T cells in Graves' hyperthyroidism and ophthalmopathy. TCR beta CDR3 regions were amplified from RNA. TCR CDR3 underwent first-round RT-PCR with the HTBI primer set. In TCRdb, the multiplex PCR reads were re-called with MiXCR into one record per CDR3 protein. Found here are roughly 290,000 distinct CDR3 sequences, 15% to 20% of them singletons; the top ten hold approximately 60%. V gave up 6 bases and J gave up 2 bases, with 16 bases separating them. CDR3 length: 14 residues. CDR1 DFQATT and CDR2 SNEGSKA come from the germline V gene (reference sequence). Diagnoses were established using clinical symptoms, serum thyroxine and TRAb, thyroid ultrasound and orbital computed tomography. This clonotype appeared many times.

The sequencing input was blood. The origin of this receptor is a woman aged 60-75 years with Graves' ophthalmopathy. The chain links TRBV20-1 to TRBJ1-1; no clear D. The CDR3, as DNA: TGCAGTGCCACTACGGGATATCAAAACACTGAAGCTTTCTTT. Protein: CSATTGYQNTEAFF.